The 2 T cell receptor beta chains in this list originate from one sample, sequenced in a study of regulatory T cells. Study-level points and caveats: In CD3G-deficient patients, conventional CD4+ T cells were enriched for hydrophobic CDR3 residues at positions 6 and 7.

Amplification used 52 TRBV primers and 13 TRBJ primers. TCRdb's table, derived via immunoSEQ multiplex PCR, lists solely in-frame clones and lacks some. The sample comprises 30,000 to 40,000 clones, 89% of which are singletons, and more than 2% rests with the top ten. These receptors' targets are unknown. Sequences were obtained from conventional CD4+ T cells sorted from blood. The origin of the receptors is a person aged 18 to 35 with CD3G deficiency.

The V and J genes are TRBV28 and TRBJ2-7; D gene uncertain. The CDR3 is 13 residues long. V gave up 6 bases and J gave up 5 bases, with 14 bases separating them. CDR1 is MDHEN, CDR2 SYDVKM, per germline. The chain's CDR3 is CASSTGLANEQYF. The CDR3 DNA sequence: TGTGCCAGCAGCACCGGGCTCGCAAACGAGCAGTACTTC.

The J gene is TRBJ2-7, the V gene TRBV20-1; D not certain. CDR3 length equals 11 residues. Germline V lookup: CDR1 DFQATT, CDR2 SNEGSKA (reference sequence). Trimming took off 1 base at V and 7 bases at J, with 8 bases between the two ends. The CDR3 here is CSARVGREQYF. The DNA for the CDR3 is TGCAGTGCTAGAGTAGGGCGGGAGCAGTACTTC.